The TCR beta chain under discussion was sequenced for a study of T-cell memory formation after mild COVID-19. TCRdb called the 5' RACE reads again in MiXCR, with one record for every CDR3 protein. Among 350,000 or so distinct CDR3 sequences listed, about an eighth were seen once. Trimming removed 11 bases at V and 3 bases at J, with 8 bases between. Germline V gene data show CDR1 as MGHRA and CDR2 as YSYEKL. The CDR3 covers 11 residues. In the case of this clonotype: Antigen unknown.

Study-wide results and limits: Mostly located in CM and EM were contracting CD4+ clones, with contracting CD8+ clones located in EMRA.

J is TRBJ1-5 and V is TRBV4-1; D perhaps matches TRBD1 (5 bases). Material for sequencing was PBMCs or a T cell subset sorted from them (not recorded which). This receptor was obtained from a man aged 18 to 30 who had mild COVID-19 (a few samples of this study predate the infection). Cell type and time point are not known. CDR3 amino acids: CAGGANQPQHF. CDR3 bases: TGCGCCGGTGGGGCCAATCAGCCCCAGCATTTT.